Presented here are 22 T cell receptor beta chains from one specimen sequenced in a study of blood T cells in healthy people across ages. Combining a sample-barcoded 5' primer with a J-beta primer mix, a second PCR ran for roughly 6 to 12 cycles. TCRdb reanalysed the 5' RACE reads using MiXCR and keeps one entry per CDR3 protein. Of 2 million or so distinct CDR3 sequences listed, around half are singletons. The sample taken for sequencing was blood. The receptors were sampled from a middle-aged woman in good health.

This clonotype was detected only a few times. The J gene is TRBJ2-5, the V gene TRBV7-2, with a tentative D call TRBD1 (6 bases). V lost 5 bases and J 3 bases, leaving 16 bases between the germline ends. The germline V gene has CDR1 SGHTA and CDR2 FQGNSA. The length of the CDR3 is 15 residues. CDR3 amino acids: CASSDPIRGEETQYF. The CDR3 nucleotides read TGTGCCAGCAGCGACCCTATCAGGGGAGAAGAGACCCAGTACTTC.

This clonotype was observed a few times. The J gene is TRBJ2-7, the V gene TRBV5-1, with D tentatively TRBD2 (5 bases). Between the trimmed V and J ends, which lost 4 bases and 3 bases, there was a span of 14 bases. The CDR3 consists of 14 residues. Germline-derived CDR1 and CDR2 are SGHRS and YFSETQ. The CDR3 coding sequence is TGCGCCAGCAGCGCGGGCGACGCAAGCTACGAGCAGTACTTC. Its translation: CASSAGDASYEQYF. The full variable domain, its missing parts supplied by reference TRBV5-1 and TRBJ2-7, is KAGVTQTPRYLIKTRGQQVTLSCSPISGHRSVSWYQQTPGQGLQFLFEYFSETQRNKGNFPGRFSGRQFSNSRSEMNVSTLELGDSALYLCASSAGDASYEQYFGPGTRLTVT.

This clonotype was counted only a few times. The V gene is TRBV6-1, the J gene TRBJ2-7; 9 nucleotides line up with TRBD2. The germline V gene encodes CDR1 MNHNS and CDR2 SASEGT. Trimming took 5 bases from V and 2 from J; bases not matched to a gene: 19. The CDR3 length is 19 residues. This CDR3 reads CASSLKSRIGGGVTYEQYF. CDR3 bases: TGTGCCAGCAGTCTCAAAAGTCGGATCGGCGGGGGGGTAACCTACGAGCAGTACTTC.

The chain couples TRBV5-1 to TRBJ2-5; TRBD1 or TRBD2 may be the D gene (6 bases each). Germline CDR1 reads SGHRS; CDR2 reads YFSETQ. Trimming pared 4 bases from V and 2 bases from J, leaving 15 bases between. This CDR3 region has 15 residues. CDR3 sequence: CASSPLRGAQETQYF. CDR3 bases: TGCGCCAGCAGCCCCCTAAGGGGGGCACAAGAGACCCAGTACTTC. Full variable domain (missing parts from reference TRBV5-1 and TRBJ2-5): KAGVTQTPRYLIKTRGQQVTLSCSPISGHRSVSWYQQTPGQGLQFLFEYFSETQRNKGNFPGRFSGRQFSNSRSEMNVSTLELGDSALYLCASSPLRGAQETQYFGPGTRLLVL.

The V gene is TRBV28, the J gene TRBJ2-7; D might be TRBD1 or TRBD2, each matching 5 bases. TRBJ2-4 explains the end of the DNA better; the J call may be wrong. Germline lookup yields CDR1 MDHEN and CDR2 SYDVKM. The CDR3 sequence is 20 residues long. CDR3 nucleotide sequence: TGTGCCAGCAGTTTAGTTCGTTACAGGCGGAGAGGGGAAGCCAAAAACATTCAGTACTTC. The encoded protein is CASSLVRYRRRGEAKNIQYF.

In its sample, this clonotype was seen a few times. The CDR3 nucleotides are TGTGCCAGCAGCTTAGAGAGTCTCTATGGCTACACCTTC. Translated, it gives CASSLESLYGYTF. The chain uses TRBV7-9 and TRBJ1-2, with no clear D. Germline V CDR1 and CDR2: SEHNR, FQNEAQ (reference sequence). V lost 1 base to trimming and J lost 4 bases, with 7 bases between them. The CDR3 totals 13 residues.

CDR3 DNA sequence: TGTGCCATTAGAGGGTCAGGACCCTATGGCTACACCTTC. Translating it yields CAIRGSGPYGYTF. V is TRBV10-3 and J is TRBJ1-2; D gene unclear. The germline CDR1 and CDR2 sequences are ENHRY and SYGVKD. This CDR3 contains 13 residues. Trimming left V 9 bases short and J 4 bases short, with 15 bases between.

This clonotype was seen a handful of times. V is TRBV7-2 and J is TRBJ1-2; D is unresolved. The CDR3 consists of 13 residues. V was cut by 1 base and J by 6 bases, with 9 bases left in between. Germline V gene lookup returns CDR1 SGHTA and CDR2 FQGNSA. CDR3 sequence reads: CASSLGSYDGYTF. The CDR3 DNA follows: TGTGCCAGCAGCTTAGGAAGTTATGATGGCTACACCTTC.

In DNA form, the CDR3 reads TGCGCCAGCAGCTGGCGGGGGATTGACAATGAGCAGTTCTTC. Amino acids: CASSWRGIDNEQFF. This rearrangement joins TRBV5-1 to TRBJ2-1; 7 bases line up with TRBD2. CDR3 length: 14 amino acids. Germline V gives CDR1 SGHRS, CDR2 YFSETQ. Trimming removed 3 bases from V and 5 bases from J; junction bases left unmatched: 5.

This rearrangement joins TRBV2 to TRBJ2-4; no clear D. The J call may be faulty, since TRBJ2-7 better matches the DNA end. Germline V gene data show CDR1 as SNHLY and CDR2 as FYNNEI. The CDR3 runs 10 residues. The CDR3 here is CASLRHEQYF. For the CDR3, the DNA is TGTGCCAGCCTGCGCCACGAGCAGTACTTC.

This clonotype has only a few counts. The CDR3 DNA reads TGTGCCAGCAGCACCGCCGGGACATTCCACGAGCAGTACTTC. This translates into CASSTAGTFHEQYF. The chain joins TRBV6-5 to TRBJ2-7, with D perhaps matching TRBD1 (6 bases). Trimming stripped 6 bases from V and 5 bases from J, with 17 bases between. This CDR3 has 14 residues. Germline lookup yields CDR1 MNHEY and CDR2 SVGAGI.

In the case of this clonotype: A read error may produce the germline difference seen at one junction end. The chain uses TRBV7-2 and TRBJ1-6; D possibly corresponds to TRBD1 (6 bases). CDR3 length: 14 residues. From germline, CDR1 is SGHTA and CDR2 FQGNSA. CDR3: CASRGGSYNAPLHF. Here the CDR3 DNA reads TGTGCCAGCAGAGGGGGATCCTATAATGCACCCCTCCACTTT. The variable domain in full, with the rest retrieved from reference TRBV7-2 and TRBJ1-6, is GAGVSQSPSNKVTEKGKDVELRCDPISGHTALYWYRQSLGQGLEFLIYFQGNSAPDKSGLPSDRFSAERTGGSVSTLTIQRTQQEDSAVYLCASRGGSYNAPLHFGNGTRLTVT.

This clonotype has more than one count but fewer than ten. The rearrangement joins TRBV6-6 to TRBJ2-6, with TRBD1 as a possible D gene (6 bases). Germline CDR1 and CDR2: MNHNY and SVGAGI (reference sequence). V was shortened by 5 bases and J by 1 base, with 12 bases between the two germline ends. This CDR3 contains 16 residues. The CDR3 sequence is CASSPSDRSGANVLTF. CDR3 DNA: TGTGCCAGCAGTCCCTCCGACAGGTCTGGGGCCAACGTCCTGACTTTC.

In this sample, this clonotype turned up a few times. The J gene is TRBJ2-3, the V gene TRBV5-1; 9 bases fit TRBD1. The CDR3 is made up of 16 amino acids. Germline V gene data show CDR1 as SGHRS and CDR2 as YFSETQ. Germline trimming cut 4 bases from V and 2 bases from J; bases unmatched to any gene: 8. This CDR3 reads CASSPAGTGFTDTQYF. The DNA for the CDR3 is TGCGCCAGCAGCCCCGCCGGGACAGGGTTCACAGATACGCAGTATTTT. Drawing the rest from reference TRBV5-1 and TRBJ2-3, the complete variable domain is KAGVTQTPRYLIKTRGQQVTLSCSPISGHRSVSWYQQTPGQGLQFLFEYFSETQRNKGNFPGRFSGRQFSNSRSEMNVSTLELGDSALYLCASSPAGTGFTDTQYFGPGTRLTVL.

This clonotype was counted only a few times. This chain uses TRBV10-3 with TRBJ1-2; 7 nucleotides match TRBD1. The trim removed 2 bases at V and 5 bases at J, leaving 8 bases unmatched. Germline V gene data show CDR1 as ENHRY and CDR2 as SYGVKD. CDR3 length: 15 residues. CDR3 coding DNA: TGTGCCATCAGTGAGCCCAGACAGGGCCCGTATGGCTACACCTTC. Encoded protein: CAISEPRQGPYGYTF.

The rearrangement links TRBV28 to TRBJ2-7; D is possibly TRBD1 (6 bases). The germline CDR1 and CDR2 sequences are MDHEN and SYDVKM. There are 13 residues in the CDR3. V lost 7 bases to trimming and J lost 0 bases, with 10 bases between them. The CDR3 is CASTHRDSYEQYF. In nucleotides, the CDR3 is TGTGCCAGCACCCACAGGGACTCCTACGAGCAGTACTTC.

The V gene is TRBV5-1, the J gene TRBJ2-3; tentatively, D is TRBD1 (8 bases). The V gene lost 1 base and the J gene lost 8 bases, with 14 bases spanning the gap. The length of the CDR3 is 14 residues. CDR1 is SGHRS, CDR2 YFSETQ, per germline. The CDR3 here is CASSLQDREGTQYF. CDR3 bases: TGCGCCAGCAGCTTGCAGGACAGGGAGGGTACGCAGTATTTT.

J is TRBJ2-5 and V is TRBV9; TRBD1 or TRBD2 may be the D gene (5 bases each). Germline V gene data show CDR1 as SGDLS and CDR2 as YYNGEE. V shed 0 bases and J shed 7 bases, with 13 bases lying between them. CDR3 length: 14 residues. The CDR3 DNA sequence: TGTGCCAGCAGCGTAGATCACGGGACGGGGACCCAGTACTTC. It translates to CASSVDHGTGTQYF.

This chain links TRBV5-1 with TRBJ1-1; maybe TRBD1 (6 bases). This CDR3 region has 15 residues. V was clipped by 5 bases and J by 3 bases, with 17 bases between them. Germline V CDR1 and CDR2: SGHRS, YFSETQ. Here the CDR3 reads CASRFGGGADTEAFF. The CDR3 DNA reads as TGCGCCAGCAGATTTGGGGGGGGCGCGGACACTGAAGCTTTCTTT. Based on the CDR3 plus reference TRBV5-1 and TRBJ1-1, the full variable domain is KAGVTQTPRYLIKTRGQQVTLSCSPISGHRSVSWYQQTPGQGLQFLFEYFSETQRNKGNFPGRFSGRQFSNSRSEMNVSTLELGDSALYLCASRFGGGADTEAFFGQGTRLTVV.

This clonotype has only one observation. Mismatch with germline at one junction end may stem from a read error. J is TRBJ1-4 and V is TRBV5-1; 10 positions agree with TRBD1. The CDR3 consists of 14 residues. Germline assignment: CDR1 SGHRS and CDR2 YFSETQ. The CDR3 DNA reads as TGCGCCAGCAGATTGGACAGGGGGGCGGAAAAACTGTTTTTT. This sequence encodes CASRLDRGAEKLFF.

This chain uses TRBV7-9 with TRBJ1-1, with TRBD1 matching over 8 bases. The CDR3 totals 15 residues. Germline values: CDR1 SEHNR, CDR2 FQNEAQ (reference sequence). V gave up 5 bases and J gave up 5 bases; unmatched junction bases: 10. The CDR3 here is CASSKTGGLETEAFF. In DNA form, the CDR3 reads TGTGCCAGCAGCAAAACAGGGGGATTGGAGACTGAAGCTTTCTTT.

J is TRBJ2-5 and V is TRBV11-3; 13 nucleotides agree with TRBD2. The length of the CDR3 is 18 residues. The ends lost 4 bases at V and 2 bases at J; junction bases unmatched: 10. Germline values: CDR1 SGHNT, CDR2 YENEEA. The CDR3 region is CASSSPGTSGTLQETQYF. Written as DNA, the CDR3 is TGTGCCAGCAGCTCCCCAGGGACTAGCGGGACCTTACAAGAGACCCAGTACTTC.